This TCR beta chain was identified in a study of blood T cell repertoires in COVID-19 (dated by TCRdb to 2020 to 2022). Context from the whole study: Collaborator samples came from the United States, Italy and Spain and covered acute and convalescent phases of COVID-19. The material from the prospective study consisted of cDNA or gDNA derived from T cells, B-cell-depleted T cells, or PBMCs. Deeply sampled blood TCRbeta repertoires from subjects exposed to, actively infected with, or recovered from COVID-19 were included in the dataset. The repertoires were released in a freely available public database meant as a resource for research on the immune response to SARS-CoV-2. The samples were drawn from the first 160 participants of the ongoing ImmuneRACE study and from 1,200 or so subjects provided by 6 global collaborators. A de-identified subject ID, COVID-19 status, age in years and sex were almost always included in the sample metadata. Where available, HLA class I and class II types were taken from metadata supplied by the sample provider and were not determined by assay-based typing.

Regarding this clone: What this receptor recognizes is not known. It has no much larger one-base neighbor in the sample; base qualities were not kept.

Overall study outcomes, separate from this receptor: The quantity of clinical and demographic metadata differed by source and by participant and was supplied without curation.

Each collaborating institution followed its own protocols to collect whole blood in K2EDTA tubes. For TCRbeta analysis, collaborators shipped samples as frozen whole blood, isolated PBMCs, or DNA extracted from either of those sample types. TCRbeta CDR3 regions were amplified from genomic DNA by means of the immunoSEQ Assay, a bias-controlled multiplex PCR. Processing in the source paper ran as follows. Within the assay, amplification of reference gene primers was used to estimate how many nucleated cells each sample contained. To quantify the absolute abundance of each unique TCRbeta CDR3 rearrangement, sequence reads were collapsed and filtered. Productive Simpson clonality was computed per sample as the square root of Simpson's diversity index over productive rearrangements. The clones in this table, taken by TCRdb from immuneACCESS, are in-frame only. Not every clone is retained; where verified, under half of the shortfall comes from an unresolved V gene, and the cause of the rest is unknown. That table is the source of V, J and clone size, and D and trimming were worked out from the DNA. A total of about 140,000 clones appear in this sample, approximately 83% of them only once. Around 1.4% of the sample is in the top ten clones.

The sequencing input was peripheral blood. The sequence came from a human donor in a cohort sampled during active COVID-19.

The CDR3 reads CASSPRTAQETQYF. At the DNA level, the sequence is TGTGCCAGCTCACCAAGGACAGCACAAGAGACCCAGTACTTC. The chain is made from TRBV18 and TRBJ2-5; the D segment could be TRBD1, given 6 matching bases. At the junction V is shortened by 2 bases and J by 2 bases, with 9 bases in between. The CDR3 covers 14 residues, taking in both the cysteine and the phenylalanine. Solely the CDR3 DNA is kept, with 42 bases framed from the first base. Based on the germline V gene, the CDR1 and CDR2 sequences are KGHSH and LQKENI. The variable domain in full, with residues beyond the CDR3 obtained from the reference TRBV18 and TRBJ2-5 genes, is NAGVMQNPRHLVRRRGQEARLRCSPMKGHSHVYWYRQLPEEGLKFMVYLQKENIIDESGMPKERFSAEFPKEGPSILRIQQVVRGDSAAYFCASSPRTAQETQYFGPGTRLLVL.